This T cell receptor (beta chain) was profiled in a study of PD-1 blockade in mismatch repair-deficient tumors. V lost 2 bases, J lost 1 base, and 13 bases stayed unmatched. Germline CDR1 MNHEY, CDR2 SMNVEV (reference sequence). There are 18 residues in the CDR3. Sequencing was performed with immunoSEQ multiplex PCR; in TCRdb, only in-frame clones are kept and a portion is missing. This sample has about 51,000 clones, with over 70% found just once. This clone occurred once. Its antigen remains unknown. General observations from the study: Tumor-resident clones, often absent from pretreatment blood, expanded after pembrolizumab and then contracted.

The rearrangement joins TRBV27 to TRBJ2-5, with 7 nucleotides matching TRBD1. The sample consisted of peripheral blood, taken approximately 18 weeks after starting pembrolizumab. The receptor was derived from an adult with mismatch repair-deficient cancer. This CDR3 reads CASSLEFPRGGLQETQYF. Here the CDR3 DNA reads TGTGCCAGCAGTTTAGAATTTCCACGAGGGGGCCTCCAAGAGACCCAGTACTTC.